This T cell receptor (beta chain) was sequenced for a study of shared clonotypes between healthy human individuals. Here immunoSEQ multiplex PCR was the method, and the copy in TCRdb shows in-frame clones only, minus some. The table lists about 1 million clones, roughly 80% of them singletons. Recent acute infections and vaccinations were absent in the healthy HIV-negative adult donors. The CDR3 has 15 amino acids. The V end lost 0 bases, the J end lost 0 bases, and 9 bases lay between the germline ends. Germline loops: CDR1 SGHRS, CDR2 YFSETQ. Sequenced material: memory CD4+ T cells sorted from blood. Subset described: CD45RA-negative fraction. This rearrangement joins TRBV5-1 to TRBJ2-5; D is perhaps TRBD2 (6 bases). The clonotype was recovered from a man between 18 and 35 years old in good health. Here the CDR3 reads CASSLGVADQETQYF. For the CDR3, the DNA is TGCGCCAGCAGCTTGGGAGTAGCGGACCAAGAGACCCAGTACTTC.